This passage covers 16 T cell receptor beta chains from one sample sequenced in a study of T cell repertoires in ileal Crohn's disease. Data came from immunoSEQ multiplex PCR; TCRdb stores just in-frame clones and leaves some out. The data hold roughly 4,500 clones, with roughly 85% observed a single time. Time point given: neoterminal ileum biopsy at postoperative endoscopy, about 6 months after surgery. Sequencing was performed on ileal tissue. The receptors stem from an adult with Crohn's disease.

By share, this clone counts as large. The genes are TRBV4-1 and TRBJ2-7; 7 nucleotides match TRBD2. V lost 1 base, J lost 5 bases, and 5 bases stayed unmatched. The CDR3 is made up of 14 amino acids. The V gene's germline CDR1 is MGHRA and CDR2 YSYEKL. The CDR3 coding sequence is TGCGCCAGCAGCCAAGGGCCGGGGGGAGACGAGCAGTACTTC. This encodes CASSQGPGGDEQYF.

The chain couples TRBV30 to TRBJ2-7; TRBD2 matches at 8 bases. CDR1 and CDR2 (germline): GTSNPN, SVGIG (reference sequence). The V gene end was trimmed by 0 bases and the J gene end by 6 bases; junction bases not matched to a gene: 10. The CDR3 extends over 15 amino acids. This chain's CDR3 is CAWSVRGLAGSEQYF. DNA for the CDR3: TGTGCCTGGAGTGTACGGGGGCTAGCGGGTTCCGAGCAGTACTTC.

The CDR3 DNA follows: TGTGCCAGCACCAGGGCAGGGGGTTCCACAGATACGCAGTATTTT. This encodes CASTRAGGSTDTQYF. The genes are TRBV9 and TRBJ2-3; 7 bases fit TRBD1. Germline assignment: CDR1 SGDLS and CDR2 YYNGEE. The junction had 9 bases not matched to a gene; V was cut back by 6 bases and J by 2 bases. The CDR3 totals 15 residues.

The chain couples TRBV11-2 to TRBJ2-2, with 8 positions matching TRBD1. This CDR3 is built from 19 residues. J lost 5 bases, V lost 1 base, and 15 bases had no gene match. CDR1 is SGHAT and CDR2 is FQNNGV in the germline V gene. CDR3 sequence reads: CASSLVGGTGIILTGELFF. CDR3 DNA: TGTGCCAGCAGCTTAGTGGGCGGGACAGGTATCATCCTAACCGGGGAGCTGTTTTTT.

The chain recombines TRBV30 with TRBJ2-3, with D possibly matching TRBD2 (6 bases). Trimming pared 2 bases from V and 3 bases from J, leaving 12 bases between. This CDR3 region has 14 residues. In germline, CDR1 is GTSNPN, CDR2 SVGIG (reference sequence). Here the CDR3 DNA reads TGTGCCTGGAGTCGGGGAGGAGGAACAGATACGCAGTATTTT. Its translation is CAWSRGGGTDTQYF.

This clone was detected a few times. CDR3 residues: CASSSDSGGGYTF. In DNA form, the CDR3 reads TGTGCCAGCAGTTCCGACAGCGGAGGTGGCTACACCTTC. V usage is TRBV27 and J usage is TRBJ1-2; possible D gene TRBD1, 5 bases. Germline lookup yields CDR1 MNHEY and CDR2 SMNVEV (reference sequence). V was shortened by 4 bases and J by 7 bases, with 13 bases between the two germline ends. The CDR3 totals 13 residues.

The genes are TRBV27 and TRBJ2-7; D uncertain. Per germline, CDR1 MNHEY and CDR2 SMNVEV (reference sequence). V was pared by 5 bases and J by 4 bases, with 18 bases between. This CDR3 has 15 residues. CDR3 sequence reads: CASSVAVMGSYEQYF. As DNA, the CDR3 is TGTGCCAGCAGTGTCGCGGTAATGGGTTCTTACGAGCAGTACTTC.

V and J are TRBV6-1 and TRBJ2-1, with 12 bases lining up with TRBD2. Germline V gives CDR1 MNHNS, CDR2 SASEGT. J gave up 4 bases and V 4 bases, and 5 bases lay outside the gene matches. This CDR3 contains 16 residues. The CDR3 is CASSALAGGFYNEQFF. Written as DNA, the CDR3 is TGTGCCAGCAGTGCACTAGCGGGAGGATTTTACAATGAGCAGTTCTTC.

The chain carries TRBV5-4 and TRBJ2-1; D unresolved. The V gene lost 4 bases and the J gene lost 0 bases, with 11 bases spanning the gap. The length of the CDR3 is 15 residues. Germline assignment: CDR1 SGHNT and CDR2 YYREEE (reference sequence). In DNA form, the CDR3 reads TGTGCCAGCAGCAATCAAAGGAGCTCCTACAATGAGCAGTTCTTC. Translation: CASSNQRSSYNEQFF.

This clone occurred once. This chain joins TRBV5-1 and TRBJ2-2, with 9 positions matching TRBD2. This CDR3 contains 14 residues. Germline assignment: CDR1 SGHRS and CDR2 YFSETQ. V was pared by 4 bases and J by 5 bases, with 3 bases of the junction left unmatched. The CDR3 DNA reads TGCGCCAGCAGCCTAGCGGGAAAGACCGGGGAGCTGTTTTTT. Its protein product is CASSLAGKTGELFF.

This clone was seen a handful of times. CDR3 coding DNA: TGCAGCGTTGGCGGGGGAAATAGCAATCAGCCCCAGCATTTT. As protein: CSVGGGNSNQPQHF. The gene calls are TRBV29-1 and TRBJ1-5, with D maybe TRBD1 (5 bases). This CDR3 is 14 amino acids long. Trimming removed 4 bases at V and 0 bases at J, with 10 bases between. The germline V gene has CDR1 SQVTM and CDR2 ANQGSEA.

This clone was seen a single time. CDR3 sequence (DNA): TGTGCCAGCAGCGTAGGCGGGAGTTGGAACGAGCAGTACTTC. Its protein is CASSVGGSWNEQYF. V and J are TRBV9 and TRBJ2-5, with 7 bases that match TRBD2. Gene TRBJ2-7 matches the end of the DNA better, so the J call may be wrong. Germline-derived CDR1 and CDR2 are SGDLS and YYNGEE. The CDR3 covers 14 residues.

V usage is TRBV9 and J usage is TRBJ2-7; 7 bases line up with TRBD2. This CDR3 contains 15 residues. CDR1 is SGDLS, CDR2 YYNGEE, per germline. V shed 0 bases and J 2 bases; nucleotides not matched to a gene: 5. CDR3 coding DNA: TGTGCCAGCAGCGTAGGAGGGACTAATACCTACGAGCAGTACTTC. Translation gives CASSVGGTNTYEQYF.

The rearrangement joins TRBV27 to TRBJ2-7; no clear D gene. This CDR3 has 18 amino acids. Per germline, CDR1 MNHEY and CDR2 SMNVEV (reference sequence). Trimming pared 0 bases from V and 0 bases from J, leaving 18 bases between. In DNA form, the CDR3 reads TGTGCCAGCAGTTTATCGCTCCCTCTTGCTGCGTACTCCTACGAGCAGTACTTC. This sequence encodes CASSLSLPLAAYSYEQYF.

The rearrangement joins TRBV28 to TRBJ2-7; 10 positions agree with TRBD2. CDR3 length equals 15 residues. CDR1 is MDHEN and CDR2 is SYDVKM in the germline V gene. V was pared by 5 bases and J by 3 bases, with 7 bases of the junction left unmatched. The chain's CDR3 is CASSLGAGGGYEQYF. DNA for the CDR3: TGTGCCAGCAGTCTCGGAGCGGGAGGGGGCTACGAGCAGTACTTC.

The chain combines TRBV18 with TRBJ2-3, with D tentatively TRBD1 or TRBD2 (6 bases each). V lost 5 bases and J lost 4, with 13 bases in between. Per germline, CDR1 KGHSH and CDR2 LQKENI. The CDR3 has 14 amino acids. The CDR3 DNA is TGTGCCAGCTCAAAACAGGGAGGACCAGATACGCAGTATTTT. It codes for CASSKQGGPDTQYF.